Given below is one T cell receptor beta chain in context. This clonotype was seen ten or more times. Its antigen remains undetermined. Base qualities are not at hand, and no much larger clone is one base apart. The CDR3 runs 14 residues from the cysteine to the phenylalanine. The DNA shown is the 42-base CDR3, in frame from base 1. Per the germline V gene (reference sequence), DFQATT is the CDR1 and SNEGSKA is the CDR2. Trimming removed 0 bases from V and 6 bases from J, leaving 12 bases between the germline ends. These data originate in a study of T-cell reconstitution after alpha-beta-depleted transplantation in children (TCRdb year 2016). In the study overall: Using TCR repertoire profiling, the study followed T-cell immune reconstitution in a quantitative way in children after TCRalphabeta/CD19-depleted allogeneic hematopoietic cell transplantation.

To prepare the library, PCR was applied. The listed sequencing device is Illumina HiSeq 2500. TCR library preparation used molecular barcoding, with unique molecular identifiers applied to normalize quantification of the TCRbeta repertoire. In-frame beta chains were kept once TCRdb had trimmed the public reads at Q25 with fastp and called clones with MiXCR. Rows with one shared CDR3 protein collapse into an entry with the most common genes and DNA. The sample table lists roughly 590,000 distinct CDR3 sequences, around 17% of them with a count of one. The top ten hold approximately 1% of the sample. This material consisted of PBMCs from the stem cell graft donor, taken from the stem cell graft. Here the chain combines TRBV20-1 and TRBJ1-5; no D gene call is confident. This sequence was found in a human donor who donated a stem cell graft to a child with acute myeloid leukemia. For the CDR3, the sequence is CSARDSGKGQPQHF. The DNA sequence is TGCAGTGCTAGAGATTCGGGGAAAGGTCAGCCCCAGCATTTT.